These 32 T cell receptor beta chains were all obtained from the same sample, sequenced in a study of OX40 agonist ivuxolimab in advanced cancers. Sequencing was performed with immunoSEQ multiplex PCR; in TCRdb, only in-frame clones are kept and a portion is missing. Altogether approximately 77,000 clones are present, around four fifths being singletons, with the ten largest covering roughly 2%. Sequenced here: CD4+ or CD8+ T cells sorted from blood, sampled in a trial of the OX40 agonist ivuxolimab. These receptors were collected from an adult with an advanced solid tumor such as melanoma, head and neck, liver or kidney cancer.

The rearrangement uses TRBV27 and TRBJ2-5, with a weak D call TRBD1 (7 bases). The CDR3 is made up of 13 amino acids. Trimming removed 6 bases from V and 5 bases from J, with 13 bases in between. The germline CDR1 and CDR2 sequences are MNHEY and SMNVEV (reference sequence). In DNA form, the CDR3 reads TGTGCCAGCAGACCCAGGGGGGTGGAGACCCAGTACTTC. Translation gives CASRPRGVETQYF.

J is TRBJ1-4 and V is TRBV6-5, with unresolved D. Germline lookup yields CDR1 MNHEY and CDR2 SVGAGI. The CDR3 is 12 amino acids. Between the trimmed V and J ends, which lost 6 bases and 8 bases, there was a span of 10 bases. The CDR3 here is CASSSKGEKLFF. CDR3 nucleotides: TGTGCCAGCAGCTCAAAAGGGGAAAAACTGTTTTTT.

The CDR3 protein is CASTGRDRGGNGYTF. CDR3 in DNA: TGTGCCAGCACTGGCCGGGACAGGGGCGGTAATGGCTACACCTTC. The rearrangement links TRBV6-1 to TRBJ1-2, with 10 bases identical to TRBD1. Per the germline V gene, CDR1 is MNHNS and CDR2 is SASEGT. V dropped 7 bases and J dropped 6; count of bases not matched to a gene: 11. This CDR3 region has 15 residues.

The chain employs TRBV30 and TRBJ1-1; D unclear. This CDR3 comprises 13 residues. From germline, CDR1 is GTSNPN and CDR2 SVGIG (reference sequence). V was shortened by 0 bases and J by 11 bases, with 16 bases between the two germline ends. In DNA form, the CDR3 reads TGTGCCTGGAGTGTAACGAAAGGTGGGTCGGCTTTCTTT. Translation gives CAWSVTKGGSAFF.

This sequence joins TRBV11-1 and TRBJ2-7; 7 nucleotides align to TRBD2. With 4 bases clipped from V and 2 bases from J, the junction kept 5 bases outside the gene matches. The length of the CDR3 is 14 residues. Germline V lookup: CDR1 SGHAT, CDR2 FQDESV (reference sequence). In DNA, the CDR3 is TGTGCCAGCAGCTCCGGACTAGTTCCCTACGAGCAGTACTTC. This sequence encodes CASSSGLVPYEQYF.

The CDR3 DNA is TGCGCCAGCATCCAAGACTCAAGCTCCTACGAGCAGTACTTC. This codes for CASIQDSSSYEQYF. This chain connects TRBV5-1 to TRBJ2-7, with unresolved D. Per germline, CDR1 SGHRS and CDR2 YFSETQ. This CDR3 comprises 14 residues. Trimming took 6 bases from V and 0 from J, leaving 13 bases between them.

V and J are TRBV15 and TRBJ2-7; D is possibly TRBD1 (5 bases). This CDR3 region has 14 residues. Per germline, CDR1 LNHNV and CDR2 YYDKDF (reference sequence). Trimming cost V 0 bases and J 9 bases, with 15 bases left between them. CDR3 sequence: CATSRDQGQSGQYF. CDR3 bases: TGTGCCACCAGCAGAGATCAGGGCCAGTCGGGGCAGTACTTC.

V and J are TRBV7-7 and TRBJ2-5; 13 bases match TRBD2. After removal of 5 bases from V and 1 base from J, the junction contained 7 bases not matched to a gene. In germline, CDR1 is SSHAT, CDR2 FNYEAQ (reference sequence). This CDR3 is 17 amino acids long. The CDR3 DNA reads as TGTGCCAGCAGCCTCTACTGGACTAGCGGGGGCCAAGAGACCCAGTACTTC. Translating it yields CASSLYWTSGGQETQYF.

CDR3 DNA sequence: TGTGCCAGCAGTTACACCGGACAGCACATTCAGTACTTC. Its protein product is CASSYTGQHIQYF. The gene calls are TRBV6-6 and TRBJ2-4; D is perhaps TRBD1 (6 bases). The CDR3 covers 13 residues. Trimming left V 2 bases short and J 8 bases short, with 10 bases between. Germline V gene data show CDR1 as MNHNY and CDR2 as SVGAGI (reference sequence).

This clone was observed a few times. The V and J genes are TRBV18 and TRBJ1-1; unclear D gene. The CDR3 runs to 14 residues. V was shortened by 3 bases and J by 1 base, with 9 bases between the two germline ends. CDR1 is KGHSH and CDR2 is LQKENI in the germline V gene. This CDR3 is CASSPGGGNTEAFF. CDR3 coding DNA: TGTGCCAGCTCACCCGGAGGTGGGAACACTGAAGCTTTCTTT.

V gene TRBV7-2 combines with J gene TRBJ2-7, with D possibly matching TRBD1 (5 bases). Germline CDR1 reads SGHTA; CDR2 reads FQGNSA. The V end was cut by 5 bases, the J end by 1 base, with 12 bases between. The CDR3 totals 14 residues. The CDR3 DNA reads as TGTGCCAGCAGCCCAGACAGCCTTTCCTACGAGCAGTACTTC. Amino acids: CASSPDSLSYEQYF.

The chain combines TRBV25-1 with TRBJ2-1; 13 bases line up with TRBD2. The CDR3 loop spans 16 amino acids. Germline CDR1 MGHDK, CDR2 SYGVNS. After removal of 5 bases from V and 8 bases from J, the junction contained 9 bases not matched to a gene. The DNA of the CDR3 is TGTGCCAGCAGTTCTCGGACTAGCGGGAGTCGCGATGAGCAGTTCTTC. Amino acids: CASSSRTSGSRDEQFF.

The DNA for the CDR3 is TGTGCCAGCAGTCTGACTGACCAACGGAACACTGAAGCTTTCTTT. Protein product: CASSLTDQRNTEAFF. The chain combines TRBV28 with TRBJ1-1; D gene uncertain. V was pared by 5 bases and J by 1 base, with 14 bases between. This CDR3 is 15 amino acids long. The germline gives CDR1 MDHEN, CDR2 SYDVKM.

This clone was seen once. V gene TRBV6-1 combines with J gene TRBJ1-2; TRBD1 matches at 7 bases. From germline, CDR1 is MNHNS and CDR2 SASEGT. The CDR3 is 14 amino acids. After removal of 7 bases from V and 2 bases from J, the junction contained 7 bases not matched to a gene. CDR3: CASTLTGINYGYTF. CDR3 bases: TGTGCCAGCACCTTGACAGGGATAAACTATGGCTACACCTTC.

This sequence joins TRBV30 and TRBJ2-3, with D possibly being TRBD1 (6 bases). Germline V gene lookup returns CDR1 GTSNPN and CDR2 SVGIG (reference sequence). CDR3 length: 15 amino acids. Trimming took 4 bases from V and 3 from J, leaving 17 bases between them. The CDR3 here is CAWTSTGSGTDTQYF. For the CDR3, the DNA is TGTGCCTGGACCTCGACAGGTTCGGGGACAGATACGCAGTATTTT.

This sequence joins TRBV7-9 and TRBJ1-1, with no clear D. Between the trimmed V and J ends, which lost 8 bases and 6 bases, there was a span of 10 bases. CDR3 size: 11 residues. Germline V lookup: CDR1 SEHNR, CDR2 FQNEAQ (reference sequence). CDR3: CASGGDSEAFF. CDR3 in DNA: TGTGCCAGCGGCGGGGATTCTGAAGCTTTCTTT.

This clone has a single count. Here the CDR3 reads CASSLEGGPNEQYF. For the CDR3, the DNA is TGTGCCAGCAGCTTAGAAGGAGGGCCCAACGAGCAGTACTTC. J is TRBJ2-7 and V is TRBV7-2, with a possible D match to TRBD2 (6 bases). This CDR3 contains 14 residues. CDR1 SGHTA and CDR2 FQGNSA come from the germline V gene. V shed 1 base and J shed 5 bases, with 12 bases lying between them.

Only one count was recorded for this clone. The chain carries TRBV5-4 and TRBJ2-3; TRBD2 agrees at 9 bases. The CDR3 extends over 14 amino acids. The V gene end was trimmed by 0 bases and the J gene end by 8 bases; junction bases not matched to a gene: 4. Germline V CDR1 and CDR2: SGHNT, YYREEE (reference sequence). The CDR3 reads CASSLAREGGTQYF. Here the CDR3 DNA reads TGTGCCAGCAGCTTGGCGCGGGAGGGCGGTACGCAGTATTTT.

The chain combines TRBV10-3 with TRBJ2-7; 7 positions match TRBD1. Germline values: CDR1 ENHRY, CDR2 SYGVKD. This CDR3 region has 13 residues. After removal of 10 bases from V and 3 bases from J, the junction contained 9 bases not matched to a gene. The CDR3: CATRRDSNYEQYF. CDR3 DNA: TGTGCCACCCGACGGGACAGCAACTACGAGCAGTACTTC.

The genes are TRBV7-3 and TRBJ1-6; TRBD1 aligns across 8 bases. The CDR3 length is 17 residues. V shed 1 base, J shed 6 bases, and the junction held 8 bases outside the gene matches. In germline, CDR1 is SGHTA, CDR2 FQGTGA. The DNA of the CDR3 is TGTGCCAGCAGCTTAAAGGGGGGGACAGGCACTAATTCACCCCTCCACTTT. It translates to CASSLKGGTGTNSPLHF.

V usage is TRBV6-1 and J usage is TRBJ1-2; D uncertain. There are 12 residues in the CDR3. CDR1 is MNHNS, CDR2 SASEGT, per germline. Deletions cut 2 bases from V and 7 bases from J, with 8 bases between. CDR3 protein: CASSELGFGYTF. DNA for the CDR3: TGTGCCAGCAGTGAATTGGGATTTGGCTACACCTTC.

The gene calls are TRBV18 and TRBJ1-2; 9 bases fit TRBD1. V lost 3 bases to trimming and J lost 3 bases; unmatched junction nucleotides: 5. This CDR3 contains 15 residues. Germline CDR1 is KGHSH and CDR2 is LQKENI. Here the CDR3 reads CASSPAGQGYYGYTF. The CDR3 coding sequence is TGTGCCAGCTCACCCGCTGGACAGGGGTACTATGGCTACACCTTC.

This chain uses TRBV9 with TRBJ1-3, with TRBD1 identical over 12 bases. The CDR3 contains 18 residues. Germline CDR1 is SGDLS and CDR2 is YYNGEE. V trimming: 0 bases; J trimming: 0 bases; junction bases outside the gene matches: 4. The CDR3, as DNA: TGTGCCAGCAGCGTAGGGGGGACAGGGGGCCACTCTGGAAACACCATATATTTT. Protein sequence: CASSVGGTGGHSGNTIYF.

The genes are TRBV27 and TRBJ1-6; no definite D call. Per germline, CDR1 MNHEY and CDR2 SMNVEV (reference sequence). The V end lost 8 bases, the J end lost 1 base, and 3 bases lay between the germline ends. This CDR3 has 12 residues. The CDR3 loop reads CASYSYNSPLHF. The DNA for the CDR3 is TGTGCCAGCTATTCCTATAATTCACCCCTCCACTTT.

The CDR3, as DNA: TGTGCCAGCTCACCATCGGCGGGCAGGGAGAACTATGGCTACACCTTC. Translation: CASSPSAGRENYGYTF. The gene calls are TRBV18 and TRBJ1-2; possible D gene TRBD1, 5 bases. CDR1 is KGHSH, CDR2 LQKENI, per germline. The length of the CDR3 is 16 residues. V lost 2 bases, J lost 2 bases, and 15 bases lay in between.

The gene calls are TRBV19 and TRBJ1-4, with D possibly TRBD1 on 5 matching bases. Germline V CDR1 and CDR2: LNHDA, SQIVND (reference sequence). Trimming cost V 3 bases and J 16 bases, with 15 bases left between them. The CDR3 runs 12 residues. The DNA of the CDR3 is TGTGCCAGTAGTATGTCTTCCGGGGCCGAGTTTTTT. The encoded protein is CASSMSSGAEFF.

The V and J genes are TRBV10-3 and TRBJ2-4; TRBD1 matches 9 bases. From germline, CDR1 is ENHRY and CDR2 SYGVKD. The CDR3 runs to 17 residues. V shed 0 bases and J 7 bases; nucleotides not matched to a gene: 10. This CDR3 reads CAISESFPGQGQNIQYF. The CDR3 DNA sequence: TGTGCCATCAGTGAGTCTTTCCCGGGACAGGGTCAGAACATTCAGTACTTC.

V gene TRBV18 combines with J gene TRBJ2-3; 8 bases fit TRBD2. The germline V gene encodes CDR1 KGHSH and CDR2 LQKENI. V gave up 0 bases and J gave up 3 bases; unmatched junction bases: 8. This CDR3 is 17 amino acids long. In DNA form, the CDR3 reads TGTGCCAGCTCACCACCGTTCGGGGGGGGTGAGACAGATACGCAGTATTTT. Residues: CASSPPFGGGETDTQYF.

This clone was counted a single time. Here the CDR3 reads CASSQGSGTRNEKLFF. The CDR3, as DNA: TGCGCCAGCAGCCAAGGTTCCGGGACAAGAAATGAAAAACTGTTTTTT. V usage is TRBV4-3 and J usage is TRBJ1-4; a possible D gene is TRBD1 (6 bases). The CDR3 contains 16 residues. Looked up from germline, CDR1 is LGHNA and CDR2 is YSLEER. The V gene lost 1 base and the J gene lost 5 bases, with 14 bases spanning the gap.

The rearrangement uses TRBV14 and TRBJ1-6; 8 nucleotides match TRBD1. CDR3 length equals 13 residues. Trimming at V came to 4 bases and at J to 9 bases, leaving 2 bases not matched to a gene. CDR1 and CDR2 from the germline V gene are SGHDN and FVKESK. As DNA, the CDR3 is TGTGCCAGCAGCCCGGACAGGGTTTCACCCCTCCACTTT. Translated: CASSPDRVSPLHF.

CDR3: CASSSSTGSEQYF. The CDR3 region has the DNA TGTGCCAGCAGCTCTTCAACAGGATCCGAGCAGTACTTC. The gene calls are TRBV5-5 and TRBJ2-7; D is possibly TRBD1 (5 bases). Trimming removed 3 bases from V and 6 bases from J, with 13 bases in between. Germline V gene data show CDR1 as SGHKS and CDR2 as YYEKEE (reference sequence). This CDR3 region has 13 residues.

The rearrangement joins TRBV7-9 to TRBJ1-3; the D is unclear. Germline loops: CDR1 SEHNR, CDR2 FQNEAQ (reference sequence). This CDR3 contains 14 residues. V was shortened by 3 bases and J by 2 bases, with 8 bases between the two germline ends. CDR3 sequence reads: CASSLRKAGNTIYF. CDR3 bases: TGTGCCAGCAGCTTGAGAAAAGCTGGAAACACCATATATTTT.